These 15 T cell receptor beta chains came from one sample sequenced in a study of T cell repertoires in cytomegalovirus infection. One entry per CDR3 protein, called by TCRdb with MiXCR from the reads. Here the sample spans about 250,000 distinct CDR3 sequences, under 8.5% being singletons. Sequenced: PBMCs. The receptors here all came from a human donor in good health (CMV status not recorded). Some clones in this sample may be carry-over from other donors' samples.

Ten or more counts support this clonotype. The V gene is TRBV7-2, the J gene TRBJ1-5; D uncertain. The V end was cut by 4 bases, the J end by 6 bases, with 19 bases between. CDR3 size: 16 residues. Germline-derived CDR1 and CDR2 are SGHTA and FQGNSA. CDR3 residues: CASSSMGIPAGQPQHF. The CDR3 DNA reads TGTGCCAGCAGCTCGATGGGGATTCCCGCCGGTCAGCCCCAGCATTTT.

This clonotype was counted a few times. The chain uses TRBV19 and TRBJ1-5; no firm D call. Per germline, CDR1 LNHDA and CDR2 SQIVND (reference sequence). The germline V and J ends were trimmed by 5 bases and 4 bases, with 15 bases remaining between them. This CDR3 has 15 amino acids. The CDR3 spells CASSPSLSRNQPQHF. The CDR3, as DNA: TGTGCCAGTAGTCCCTCGTTGTCTCGGAATCAGCCCCAGCATTTT.

This clonotype has ten or more counts. This chain links TRBV15 with TRBJ2-6, with D tentatively TRBD1 (6 bases). Looked up from germline, CDR1 is LNHNV and CDR2 is YYDKDF (reference sequence). The ends were cut back, 3 bases at V and 0 bases at J, with 6 bases in the middle. The CDR3 totals 15 residues. CDR3 in amino acids: CATSRTGSGANVLTF. The CDR3, as DNA: TGTGCCACCAGCAGGACAGGCTCTGGGGCCAACGTCCTGACTTTC.

At least ten counts were recorded for this clonotype. V usage is TRBV7-2 and J usage is TRBJ2-5, with a tentative D call TRBD2 (6 bases). The CDR3 runs to 14 residues. V was clipped by 5 bases and J by 5 bases, with 15 bases between them. Germline assignment: CDR1 SGHTA and CDR2 FQGNSA. CDR3 residues: CASSQRRGGETQYF. In nucleotides, the CDR3 is TGTGCCAGCAGCCAGAGGAGGGGCGGCGAGACCCAGTACTTC. Looking up the rest from reference TRBV7-2 and TRBJ2-5 gives the full variable domain: GAGVSQSPSNKVTEKGKDVELRCDPISGHTALYWYRQSLGQGLEFLIYFQGNSAPDKSGLPSDRFSAERTGGSVSTLTIQRTQQEDSAVYLCASSQRRGGETQYFGPGTRLLVL.

This clonotype was seen only a few times. The chain couples TRBV25-1 to TRBJ1-2; D is unresolved. The V end lost 4 bases, the J end lost 3 bases, and 9 bases lay between the germline ends. The CDR3 contains 13 residues. Germline V gene sequence: CDR1 MGHDK, CDR2 SYGVNS. The CDR3 nucleotides are TGTGCCAGCAGTGGAGATACTTACTATGGCTACACCTTC. It is translated as CASSGDTYYGYTF.

This clonotype appeared many times. V usage is TRBV20-1 and J usage is TRBJ2-2, with 8 bases that match TRBD1. The germline CDR1 and CDR2 sequences are DFQATT and SNEGSKA (reference sequence). This CDR3 spans 14 amino acids. With V trimmed by 6 bases and J by 0 bases, 3 bases remained unmatched. In DNA, the CDR3 is TGCAGTGCGCCACAGGGGGCGAACACCGGGGAGCTGTTTTTT. The encoded protein is CSAPQGANTGELFF.

This chain connects TRBV29-1 to TRBJ2-2; TRBD1 might be the D (8 bases). V dropped 8 bases and J dropped 4 bases, with 11 bases sitting between them. Germline CDR1 SQVTM, CDR2 ANQGSEA. The CDR3 has 12 amino acids. The CDR3 DNA is TGCAGCTACAGGGGGGGCACCGGGGAGCTGTTTTTT. Amino acids: CSYRGGTGELFF.

On this clonotype itself: Given a much more abundant clone one base away, this may be a read error. This chain links TRBV27 with TRBJ1-3; D gene unclear. Germline V gene lookup returns CDR1 MNHEY and CDR2 SMNVEV (reference sequence). V dropped 5 bases and J dropped 2 bases, with 10 bases sitting between them. This CDR3 is 14 amino acids long. CDR3: CASSERNTGNTIYF. The DNA of the CDR3 is TGTGCCAGCAGTGAGCGAAACACTGGAAACACCATATATTTT.

The gene calls are TRBV11-2 and TRBJ1-3; maybe TRBD1 (5 bases). With 4 bases removed from V and 0 bases from J, the gap between germline ends came to 16 bases. Germline lookup yields CDR1 SGHAT and CDR2 FQNNGV. This CDR3 comprises 17 residues. The CDR3 region has the DNA TGTGCCAGCAGCTCCACCGGGGACTCCAGCTCTGGAAACACCATATATTTT. Encoded protein: CASSSTGDSSSGNTIYF.

This clonotype was seen at least ten times. The chain combines TRBV9 with TRBJ2-3; 8 bases align to TRBD2. Unmatched junction bases numbered 6, after V lost 0 bases and J lost 6 bases. Germline V CDR1 and CDR2: SGDLS, YYNGEE. This CDR3 contains 15 residues. The CDR3 protein is CASSVGAGAGDTQYF. The CDR3 nucleotides read TGTGCCAGCAGCGTAGGAGCGGGGGCTGGGGATACGCAGTATTTT.

In this sample, this clonotype turned up many times. V gene TRBV6-2 or TRBV6-3 combines with J gene TRBJ2-7; no clear D. Trimming took 6 bases from V and 2 from J, leaving 14 bases between them. The CDR3 length is 14 residues. Germline V gives CDR1 MNHEY, CDR2 SVGEGT. CDR3 nucleotide sequence: TGTGCCAGCAGCCCACGAGGCCCTACCTACGAGCAGTACTTC. It encodes CASSPRGPTYEQYF.

In this sample, this clonotype turned up many times. The chain recombines TRBV7-2 with TRBJ1-1; D perhaps matches TRBD1 (5 bases). This CDR3 spans 13 amino acids. Looked up from germline, CDR1 is SGHTA and CDR2 is FQGNSA. V lost 6 bases and J 7 bases, leaving 15 bases between the germline ends. The CDR3 DNA follows: TGTGCCAGCAGACCCGCGGGGGGGGTTGAAGCTTTCTTT. This encodes CASRPAGGVEAFF.

V is TRBV5-1 and J is TRBJ2-7, with 8 bases matching TRBD2. CDR3 size: 15 residues. V lost 0 bases and J lost 2; bases outside the gene matches: 4. Germline V gene lookup returns CDR1 SGHRS and CDR2 YFSETQ. The CDR3 DNA follows: TGCGCCAGCAGCTTGGCAACTAGCGGAACCTACGAGCAGTACTTC. It encodes CASSLATSGTYEQYF.

Many counts were recorded for this clonotype. The rearrangement uses TRBV7-2 and TRBJ2-5; 7 bases agree with TRBD2. CDR3 length equals 15 residues. V was pared by 0 bases and J by 5 bases, with 6 bases of the junction left unmatched. Per germline, CDR1 SGHTA and CDR2 FQGNSA. The DNA for the CDR3 is TGTGCCAGCAGCTTAGCGGGCCCAGCGGGGGAGACCCAGTACTTC. This translates into CASSLAGPAGETQYF.

This clonotype was recorded many times. CDR3 bases: TGTGCCAGCGGGGGTAGCGCGACTTGGGAGCTGTTTTTT. Translating gives CASGGSATWELFF. V usage is TRBV12-3 or TRBV12-4 and J usage is TRBJ2-2; perhaps D is TRBD1 or TRBD2 (5 bases each). The V end was cut by 8 bases, the J end by 9 bases, with 16 bases between. There are 13 residues in the CDR3.